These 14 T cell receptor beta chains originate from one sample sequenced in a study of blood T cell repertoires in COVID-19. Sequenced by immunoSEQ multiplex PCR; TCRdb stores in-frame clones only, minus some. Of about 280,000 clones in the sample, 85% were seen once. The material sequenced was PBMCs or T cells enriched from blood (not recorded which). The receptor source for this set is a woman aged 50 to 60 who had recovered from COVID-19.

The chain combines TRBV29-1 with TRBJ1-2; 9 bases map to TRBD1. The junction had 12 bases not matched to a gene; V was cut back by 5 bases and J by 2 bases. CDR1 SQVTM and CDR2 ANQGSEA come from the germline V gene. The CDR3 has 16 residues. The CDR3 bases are TGCAGCGTTAAGACAGGGGGAGGTCAGTCCAACTATGGCTACACCTTC. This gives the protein CSVKTGGGQSNYGYTF.

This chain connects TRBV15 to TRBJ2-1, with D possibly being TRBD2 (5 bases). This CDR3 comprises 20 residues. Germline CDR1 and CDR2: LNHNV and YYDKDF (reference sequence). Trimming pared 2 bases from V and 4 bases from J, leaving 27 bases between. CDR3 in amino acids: CATSRPTTGFKGFDYNEQFF. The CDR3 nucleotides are TGTGCCACCAGCAGACCTACCACGGGGTTCAAGGGTTTTGATTACAATGAGCAGTTCTTC.

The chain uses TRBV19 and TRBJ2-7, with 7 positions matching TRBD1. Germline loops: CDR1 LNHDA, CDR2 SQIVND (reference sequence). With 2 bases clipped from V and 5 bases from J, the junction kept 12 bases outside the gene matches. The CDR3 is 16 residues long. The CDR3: CASSISQGVNSHEQYF. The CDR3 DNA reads TGTGCCAGTAGTATAAGCCAGGGGGTTAATTCCCACGAGCAGTACTTC.

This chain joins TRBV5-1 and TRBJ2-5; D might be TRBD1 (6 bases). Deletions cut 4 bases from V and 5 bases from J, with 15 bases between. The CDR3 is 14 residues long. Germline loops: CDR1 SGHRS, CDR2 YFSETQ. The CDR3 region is CASSLNTGLETQYF. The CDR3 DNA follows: TGCGCCAGCAGCCTCAACACAGGGTTGGAGACCCAGTACTTC.

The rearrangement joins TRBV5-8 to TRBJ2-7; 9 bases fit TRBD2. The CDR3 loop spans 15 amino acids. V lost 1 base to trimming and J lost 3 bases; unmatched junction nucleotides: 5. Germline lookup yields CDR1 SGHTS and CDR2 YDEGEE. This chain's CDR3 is CASSLISGGHYEQYF. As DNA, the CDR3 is TGTGCCAGCAGCTTGATTAGCGGGGGCCACTACGAGCAGTACTTC.

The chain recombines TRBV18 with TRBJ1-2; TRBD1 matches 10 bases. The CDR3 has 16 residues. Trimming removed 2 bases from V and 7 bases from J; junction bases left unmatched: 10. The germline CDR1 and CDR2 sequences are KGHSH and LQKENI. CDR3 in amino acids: CASSPSMDRGRSGYTF. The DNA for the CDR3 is TGTGCCAGCTCACCATCCATGGACAGGGGGAGGAGTGGCTACACCTTC.

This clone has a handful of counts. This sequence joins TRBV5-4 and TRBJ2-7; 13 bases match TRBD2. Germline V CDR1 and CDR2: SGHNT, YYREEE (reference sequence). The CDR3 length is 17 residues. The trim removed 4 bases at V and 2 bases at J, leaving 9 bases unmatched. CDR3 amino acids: CASSPTSGGRATYEQYF. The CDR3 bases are TGTGCCAGCAGCCCGACTAGCGGGGGGCGTGCCACCTACGAGCAGTACTTC.

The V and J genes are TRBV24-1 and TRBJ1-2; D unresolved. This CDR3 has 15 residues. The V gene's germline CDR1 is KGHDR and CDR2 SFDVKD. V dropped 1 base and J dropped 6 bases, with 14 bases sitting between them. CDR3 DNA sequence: TGTGCCACCAGTGATTTAGGCGGCCACAACGATGGCTACACCTTC. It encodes CATSDLGGHNDGYTF.

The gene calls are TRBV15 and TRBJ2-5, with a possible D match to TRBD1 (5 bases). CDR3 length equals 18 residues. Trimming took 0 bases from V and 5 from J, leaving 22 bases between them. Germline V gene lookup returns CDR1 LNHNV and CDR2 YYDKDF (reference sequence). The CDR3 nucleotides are TGTGCCACCAGCAGAGATCTTGGGGCACAGGCGTTACGGGAGACCCAGTACTTC. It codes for CATSRDLGAQALRETQYF.

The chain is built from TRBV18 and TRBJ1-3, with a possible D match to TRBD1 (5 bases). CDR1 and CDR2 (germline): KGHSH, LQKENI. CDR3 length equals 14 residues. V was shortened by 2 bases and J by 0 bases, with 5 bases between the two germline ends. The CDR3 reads CASSPGASGNTIYF. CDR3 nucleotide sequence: TGTGCCAGCTCACCAGGGGCCTCTGGAAACACCATATATTTT.

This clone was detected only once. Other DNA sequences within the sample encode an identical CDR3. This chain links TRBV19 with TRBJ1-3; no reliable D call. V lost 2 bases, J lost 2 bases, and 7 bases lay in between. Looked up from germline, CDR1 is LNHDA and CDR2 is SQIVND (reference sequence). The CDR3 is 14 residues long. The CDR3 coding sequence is TGTGCCAGTAGTATAACCGGGGCTGGAAACACCATATATTTT. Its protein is CASSITGAGNTIYF.

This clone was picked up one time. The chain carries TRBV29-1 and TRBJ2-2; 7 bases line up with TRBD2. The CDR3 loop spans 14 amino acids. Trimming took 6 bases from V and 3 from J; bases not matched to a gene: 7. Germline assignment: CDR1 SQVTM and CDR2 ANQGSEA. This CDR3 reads CSVRLARDTGELFF. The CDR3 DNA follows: TGCAGCGTCCGACTAGCTCGGGACACCGGGGAGCTGTTTTTT.

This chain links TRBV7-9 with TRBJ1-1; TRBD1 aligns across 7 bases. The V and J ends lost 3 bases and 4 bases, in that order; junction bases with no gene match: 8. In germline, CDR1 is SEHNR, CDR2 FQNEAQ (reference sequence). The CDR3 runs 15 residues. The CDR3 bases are TGTGCCAGCAGCTTGAGTACAGGGGTTGGCACTGAAGCTTTCTTT. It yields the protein CASSLSTGVGTEAFF. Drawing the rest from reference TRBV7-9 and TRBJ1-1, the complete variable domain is DTGVSQNPRHKITKRGQNVTFRCDPISEHNRLYWYRQTLGQGPEFLTYFQNEAQLEKSRLLSDRFSAERPKGSFSTLEIQRTEQGDSAMYLCASSLSTGVGTEAFFGQGTRLTVV.

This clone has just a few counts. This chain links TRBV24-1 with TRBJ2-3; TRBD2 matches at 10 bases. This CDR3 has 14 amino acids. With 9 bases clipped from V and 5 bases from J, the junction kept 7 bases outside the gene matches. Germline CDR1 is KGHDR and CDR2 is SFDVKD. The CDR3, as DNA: TGTGCCACCGCGAGCGGGGGGGCCAAAGATACGCAGTATTTT. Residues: CATASGGAKDTQYF.